This passage covers 24 T cell receptor beta chains from one sample sequenced in a study of blood T cell repertoires in COVID-19. TCRdb's copy holds only in-frame clones and misses some; the assay was immunoSEQ multiplex PCR. The sample consists of 150,000 to 200,000 clones, about 80% of them appearing once. Material for sequencing was peripheral blood. These receptors all stem from a woman aged 40 to 50 with COVID-19, enrolled during active disease.

This chain connects TRBV24-1 to TRBJ2-3, with 9 bases identical to TRBD2. Germline V gives CDR1 KGHDR, CDR2 SFDVKD. J gave up 6 bases and V 3 bases, and 18 bases lay outside the gene matches. This CDR3 is built from 19 residues. CDR3 nucleotides: TGTGCCACCAGTGATCAAAAGGGCCTAGCGGGGCCCGATGGGGATACGCAGTATTTT. Residues: CATSDQKGLAGPDGDTQYF.

The chain employs TRBV7-3 and TRBJ2-1; D perhaps matches TRBD1 (5 bases). The CDR3 has 16 residues. V lost 0 bases to trimming and J lost 8 bases, with 17 bases between them. Germline loops: CDR1 SGHTA, CDR2 FQGTGA. Written as DNA, the CDR3 is TGTGCCAGCAGCTTAACTACAGGCAGGGCTGGAGATGAGCAGTTCTTC. Translating gives CASSLTTGRAGDEQFF.

The chain employs TRBV30 and TRBJ2-4, with 11 nucleotides matching TRBD1. CDR3 length: 17 amino acids. Germline lookup yields CDR1 GTSNPN and CDR2 SVGIG (reference sequence). Trimming took 2 bases from V and 3 from J; bases not matched to a gene: 9. CDR3 region: CAWSRKTGTGGKNIQYF. CDR3 coding DNA: TGTGCCTGGAGTAGGAAGACCGGGACAGGGGGCAAAAACATTCAGTACTTC.

This chain joins TRBV2 and TRBJ1-1, with 8 positions matching TRBD1. The germline V gene encodes CDR1 SNHLY and CDR2 FYNNEI. Unmatched junction bases numbered 8, after V lost 8 bases and J lost 3 bases. The CDR3 covers 14 residues. The CDR3 sequence is CASHRQGLDTEAFF. The CDR3 DNA is TGTGCCAGCCACCGACAGGGGTTGGACACTGAAGCTTTCTTT. Drawing the rest from reference TRBV2 and TRBJ1-1, the complete variable domain is EPEVTQTPSHQVTQMGQEVILRCVPISNHLYFYWYRQILGQKVEFLVSFYNNEISEKSEIFDDQFSVERPDGSNFTLKIRSTKLEDSAMYFCASHRQGLDTEAFFGQGTRLTVV.

The chain couples TRBV15 to TRBJ2-3; perhaps TRBD2 as D (7 bases). Looked up from germline, CDR1 is LNHNV and CDR2 is YYDKDF (reference sequence). V dropped 0 bases and J dropped 7 bases, with 14 bases sitting between them. The length of the CDR3 is 15 residues. The DNA of the CDR3 is TGTGCCACCAGCAGAGATCGGGGGGCTGAGAATACGCAGTATTTT. This gives the protein CATSRDRGAENTQYF.

The chain links TRBV19 to TRBJ2-1; 11 nucleotides line up with TRBD2. The CDR3 is made up of 15 amino acids. V gave up 3 bases and J gave up 4 bases; unmatched junction bases: 2. Germline V gives CDR1 LNHDA, CDR2 SQIVND (reference sequence). CDR3 bases: TGTGCCAGTAGTATGGGGACTAGCGGATACAATGAGCAGTTCTTC. This sequence encodes CASSMGTSGYNEQFF.

The rearrangement uses TRBV18 and TRBJ1-1; tentatively, D is TRBD1 (5 bases). The CDR3 is made up of 14 amino acids. V was shortened by 3 bases and J by 4 bases, with 12 bases between the two germline ends. Germline V lookup: CDR1 KGHSH, CDR2 LQKENI. CDR3 in amino acids: CASSPDSQGTEAFF. In DNA form, the CDR3 reads TGTGCCAGCTCACCCGATTCGCAGGGCACTGAAGCTTTCTTT.

The CDR3 here is CASSPLQDTQYF. CDR3 DNA sequence: TGTGCCAGCTCACCGTTACAGGATACGCAGTATTTT. The chain couples TRBV18 to TRBJ2-3, with D uncertain. Trimming removed 3 bases from V and 6 bases from J, with 7 bases in between. Germline assignment: CDR1 KGHSH and CDR2 LQKENI. This CDR3 has 12 residues.

The chain couples TRBV7-6 to TRBJ2-7; a possible D gene is TRBD1 (6 bases). The CDR3 is made up of 15 amino acids. Trimming took 1 base from V and 3 from J, leaving 13 bases between them. Germline-derived CDR1 and CDR2 are SGHVS and FNYEAQ. Written as DNA, the CDR3 is TGTGCCAGCAGCTTAGGTTCAGGGGCTAGCTACGAGCAGTACGTC. Translating gives CASSLGSGASYEQYV.

J is TRBJ2-7 and V is TRBV6-5; possibly TRBD1 for D (5 bases). The CDR3 runs 13 residues. The germline V gene encodes CDR1 MNHEY and CDR2 SVGAGI. Trimming took off 6 bases at V and 3 bases at J, with 12 bases between the two ends. CDR3 in DNA: TGTGCCAGCAGGAGACAGCAAAACTACGAGCAGTACTTC. This translates into CASRRQQNYEQYF.

The chain joins TRBV6-5 to TRBJ2-1, with TRBD2 as a possible D gene (5 bases). V was trimmed by 0 bases and J by 0 bases, leaving 9 bases between them. CDR3 length equals 16 residues. CDR1 and CDR2 from the germline V gene are MNHEY and SVGAGI. CDR3 in DNA: TGTGCCAGCAGTTACTCGGGAGCCAGCTCCTACAATGAGCAGTTCTTC. It translates to CASSYSGASSYNEQFF.

This chain uses TRBV9 with TRBJ1-2; 8 bases are shared with TRBD1. The CDR3 loop spans 15 amino acids. The junction had 5 bases not matched to a gene; V was cut back by 0 bases and J by 4 bases. The germline CDR1 and CDR2 sequences are SGDLS and YYNGEE. The chain's CDR3 is CASSVAPTGAYGYTF. In DNA, the CDR3 is TGTGCCAGCAGCGTAGCCCCGACAGGGGCCTATGGCTACACCTTC. Based on the CDR3 plus reference TRBV9 and TRBJ1-2, the full variable domain is DSGVTQTPKHLITATGQRVTLRCSPRSGDLSVYWYQQSLDQGLQFLIQYYNGEERAKGNILERFSAQQFPDLHSELNLSSLELGDSALYFCASSVAPTGAYGYTFGSGTRLTVV.

The chain combines TRBV19 with TRBJ1-5, with D possibly TRBD1 on 5 matching bases. V lost 5 bases to trimming and J lost 1 base, with 18 bases between them. This CDR3 is 17 amino acids long. Per the germline V gene, CDR1 is LNHDA and CDR2 is SQIVND (reference sequence). The DNA of the CDR3 is TGTGCCAGTAGTTACCCTAACGGAGGGGCGAGCAATCAGCCCCAGCATTTT. Amino acid sequence: CASSYPNGGASNQPQHF.

V gene TRBV21-1 combines with J gene TRBJ2-2; the table's D call TRBD1 went unverified against the DNA. TRBV21-1 is a pseudogene segment. This CDR3 spans 13 amino acids. The CDR3 DNA is TGTGCCAGCAGCACCAAGGGGGAAGGGGAGCTGTTTTTT. It specifies CASSTKGEGELFF.

This chain uses TRBV6-6 with TRBJ1-5, with D perhaps matching TRBD1 (6 bases). The length of the CDR3 is 14 residues. CDR1 is MNHNY and CDR2 is SVGAGI in the germline V gene (reference sequence). V was trimmed by 2 bases and J by 4 bases, leaving 9 bases between them. This chain's CDR3 is CASSYPGANQPQHF. For the CDR3, the DNA is TGTGCCAGCAGTTACCCAGGGGCGAATCAGCCCCAGCATTTT.

The gene calls are TRBV11-2 and TRBJ1-1; no clear D gene. V lost 7 bases and J lost 3, with 9 bases in between. Germline V gene data show CDR1 as SGHAT and CDR2 as FQNNGV. The CDR3 covers 12 residues. Here the CDR3 reads CASTTGYTEAFF. DNA of the CDR3: TGTGCCAGCACCACCGGGTACACTGAAGCTTTCTTT.

This chain uses TRBV15 with TRBJ2-4; no firm D call. Germline CDR1 reads LNHNV; CDR2 reads YYDKDF (reference sequence). The V and J ends lost 2 bases and 0 bases respectively, with 5 bases between them. The CDR3 has 14 residues. In nucleotides, the CDR3 is TGTGCCACCAGCAGACCGTTAGCCAAAAACATTCAGTACTTC. As protein: CATSRPLAKNIQYF.

A few counts support this clone. The chain employs TRBV11-2 and TRBJ2-1; 7 nucleotides align to TRBD1. After removal of 0 bases from V and 14 bases from J, the junction contained 7 bases not matched to a gene. Germline V gene data show CDR1 as SGHAT and CDR2 as FQNNGV. The CDR3 has 13 amino acids. In nucleotides, the CDR3 is TGTGCCAGCAGCTTAGATCGGGGACAGACCGAGTTCTTC. It is translated as CASSLDRGQTEFF.

CDR3 nucleotide sequence: TGTGCCAGCAGGTCGGACACCTCAGAGACCCAGTACTTC. Translation gives CASRSDTSETQYF. The rearrangement joins TRBV12-3 or TRBV12-4 to TRBJ2-5; D may be TRBD1 (5 bases). Trimming took off 6 bases at V and 4 bases at J, with 12 bases between the two ends. The CDR3 is made up of 13 amino acids.

The chain carries TRBV9 and TRBJ2-2; D possibly corresponds to TRBD2 (5 bases). CDR3 length: 15 amino acids. Germline V lookup: CDR1 SGDLS, CDR2 YYNGEE. Trimming took off 0 bases at V and 0 bases at J, with 6 bases between the two ends. CDR3 protein: CASSVDGANTGELFF. DNA of the CDR3: TGTGCCAGCAGCGTAGACGGGGCGAACACCGGGGAGCTGTTTTTT.

The gene calls are TRBV27 and TRBJ2-3; 9 nucleotides line up with TRBD2. The CDR3 is 14 residues long. The germline CDR1 and CDR2 sequences are MNHEY and SMNVEV (reference sequence). V shed 2 bases, J shed 4 bases, and the junction held 1 base outside the gene matches. CDR3 sequence (DNA): TGTGCCAGCAGTTTAGCGGGAGGGGCAGATACGCAGTATTTT. Encoded protein: CASSLAGGADTQYF.

V gene TRBV18 combines with J gene TRBJ2-3; TRBD2 matches 14 bases. This CDR3 has 17 amino acids. CDR1 and CDR2 from the germline V gene are KGHSH and LQKENI. The J segment lost 1 base and the V segment lost 2 bases, leaving 2 bases of the junction unmatched. The CDR3 coding sequence is TGTGCCAGCTCACCAGAGGGACTAGCGGGAGGCACAGATACGCAGTATTTT. This gives the protein CASSPEGLAGGTDTQYF.

The chain is built from TRBV5-4 and TRBJ2-5; tentatively, D is TRBD2 (6 bases). The V gene's germline CDR1 is SGHNT and CDR2 YYREEE (reference sequence). The CDR3 sequence is 16 residues long. V lost 3 bases and J lost 4, with 19 bases in between. The CDR3: CASSSGESTRGETQYF. For the CDR3, the DNA is TGTGCCAGCAGCTCGGGGGAGTCCACGAGGGGAGAGACCCAGTACTTC.

The chain is built from TRBV3-1 (or the pseudogene TRBV3-2) and TRBJ2-7; 8 bases match TRBD2. CDR1 is LGHDT, CDR2 YNNKEL, per germline (reference sequence). This CDR3 has 15 residues. V was pared by 3 bases and J by 2 bases, with 6 bases of the junction left unmatched. The CDR3 protein is CASSQELAGAYEQYF. CDR3 DNA sequence: TGTGCCAGCAGCCAGGAGCTAGCGGGCGCCTACGAGCAGTACTTC.